The next 23 T cell receptor beta chains were all read from a single sample in a study of blood T cell repertoires in COVID-19. Data came from immunoSEQ multiplex PCR; TCRdb stores just in-frame clones and leaves some out. This table holds about 65,000 clones, roughly four fifths found once. Sequencing was done on a sample of peripheral blood. The receptors were sampled from a man at least 80 years old with acute or convalescent COVID-19.

This chain uses TRBV18 with TRBJ1-1, with D possibly TRBD1 on 6 matching bases. V dropped 3 bases and J dropped 2 bases, with 16 bases sitting between them. Germline V gene lookup returns CDR1 KGHSH and CDR2 LQKENI. The CDR3 is 16 amino acids. The chain's CDR3 is CASSPNRQARNTEAFF. In DNA form, the CDR3 reads TGTGCCAGCTCACCTAATAGACAGGCCAGAAACACTGAAGCTTTCTTT.

This clone was seen a single time. The DNA is left out, because the CDR3 cannot be placed on it with certainty; the CDR3 is given as TCRdb lists it. The J gene is TRBJ2-2, the V gene TRBV5-5; the table assigns TRBD2, which was not confirmed against the DNA. Both ends counted, the CDR3 spans 16 residues. Looked up from germline, CDR1 is SGHKS and CDR2 is YYEKEE (reference sequence). The CDR3 loop is CASSFAPAGTTGELFF.

This chain joins TRBV28 and TRBJ1-3, with TRBD1 as a possible D gene (5 bases). V lost 1 base and J 5 bases, leaving 24 bases between the germline ends. The CDR3 runs 19 residues. The V gene's germline CDR1 is MDHEN and CDR2 SYDVKM. This CDR3 reads CASSLSQGSWYRLRNTIYF. CDR3 coding DNA: TGTGCCAGCAGTTTATCCCAGGGAAGTTGGTATCGATTGAGAAACACCATATATTTT.

This chain uses TRBV5-1 with TRBJ1-4; 7 bases map to TRBD1. CDR1 and CDR2 from the germline V gene are SGHRS and YFSETQ. The ends lost 0 bases at V and 4 bases at J; junction bases unmatched: 6. The CDR3 has 16 amino acids. The CDR3 DNA follows: TGCGCCAGCAGCTTGGTGGCAGGGGGTTATAATGAAAAACTGTTTTTT. Translating it yields CASSLVAGGYNEKLFF.

The V call is TRBV4-1, the J call TRBJ1-4; D may be TRBD1 (5 bases). V lost 0 bases and J 4 bases, leaving 21 bases between the germline ends. The CDR3 is 19 amino acids. Germline V CDR1 and CDR2: MGHRA, YSYEKL. The CDR3 DNA reads TGCGCCAGCAGCCAAGATAGTATCGACAGCGTCGTCGGTAATGAAAAACTGTTTTTT. Translation: CASSQDSIDSVVGNEKLFF.

This CDR3 reads CASSDFDRDYGYTF. The DNA of the CDR3 is TGTGCCAGCAGTGACTTCGACAGGGACTATGGCTACACCTTC. The genes are TRBV25-1 and TRBJ1-2, with 7 bases fitting TRBD1. Per germline, CDR1 MGHDK and CDR2 SYGVNS. The ends lost 3 bases at V and 3 bases at J; junction bases unmatched: 4. This CDR3 contains 14 residues.

This clone was observed a few times. The V and J genes are TRBV21-1 and TRBJ2-6; the DNA was not used to check the table's D call, TRBD1. TRBV21-1 constitutes a pseudogene. The CDR3 is made up of 18 amino acids. CDR3 protein: CASTSGQGGSHGANVLTF. For the CDR3, the DNA is TGTGCCAGCACCTCTGGACAGGGTGGTTCTCATGGGGCCAACGTCCTGACTTTC.

There are many counts of this clone. The chain recombines TRBV3-1 (or the pseudogene TRBV3-2) with TRBJ1-2, with D perhaps matching TRBD1 (6 bases). V lost 1 base to trimming and J lost 1 base, with 10 bases between them. The CDR3 covers 15 residues. Germline lookup yields CDR1 LGHDT and CDR2 YNNKEL (reference sequence). CDR3 region: CASSQGGRGNYGYTF. The CDR3 region has the DNA TGTGCCAGCAGCCAAGGTGGCAGGGGTAACTATGGCTACACCTTC.

V usage is TRBV5-6 and J usage is TRBJ2-3; perhaps TRBD2 as D (5 bases). V was shortened by 1 base and J by 2 bases, with 8 bases between the two germline ends. The germline V gene encodes CDR1 SGHDT and CDR2 YYEEEE. This CDR3 comprises 14 residues. The CDR3 region is CASSLFRDTDTQYF. As DNA, the CDR3 is TGTGCCAGCAGCTTGTTTCGGGACACAGATACGCAGTATTTT.

V and J are TRBV10-2 and TRBJ2-5; TRBD2 matches 11 bases. CDR1 and CDR2 from the germline V gene are WSHSY and SAAADI. V gave up 6 bases and J gave up 3 bases; unmatched junction bases: 6. This CDR3 contains 15 residues. This CDR3 reads CASSPGLADEETQYF. The CDR3 coding sequence is TGCGCCAGCAGCCCGGGACTAGCGGATGAAGAGACCCAGTACTTC.

The chain recombines TRBV9 with TRBJ2-3, with 7 bases aligning to TRBD1. Germline V gene sequence: CDR1 SGDLS, CDR2 YYNGEE. The CDR3 consists of 14 residues. With V trimmed by 5 bases and J by 1 base, 4 bases remained unmatched. The CDR3 nucleotides read TGTGCCAGCAGTAGAGGGACAGGCACAGATACGCAGTATTTT. This sequence encodes CASSRGTGTDTQYF.

V usage is TRBV6-6 and J usage is TRBJ2-5; D remains ambiguous. Germline V gene data show CDR1 as MNHNY and CDR2 as SVGAGI (reference sequence). Trimming took off 0 bases at V and 2 bases at J, with 7 bases between the two ends. This CDR3 is 14 amino acids long. CDR3 region: CASSYSGGQETQYF. Written as DNA, the CDR3 is TGTGCCAGCAGTTACTCAGGCGGACAAGAGACCCAGTACTTC.

The chain joins TRBV2 to TRBJ1-6, with no clear D. Trimming took off 7 bases at V and 7 bases at J, with 11 bases between the two ends. This CDR3 is built from 13 residues. Germline V gives CDR1 SNHLY, CDR2 FYNNEI. The CDR3 region is CASNRESNSPLHF. In DNA form, the CDR3 reads TGTGCCAGCAACCGGGAGTCAAATTCACCCCTCCACTTT. Full variable domain (rest looked up from reference TRBV2 and TRBJ1-6): EPEVTQTPSHQVTQMGQEVILRCVPISNHLYFYWYRQILGQKVEFLVSFYNNEISEKSEIFDDQFSVERPDGSNFTLKIRSTKLEDSAMYFCASNRESNSPLHFGNGTRLTVT.

The chain couples TRBV19 to TRBJ1-6; 9 positions agree with TRBD1. Germline V CDR1 and CDR2: LNHDA, SQIVND (reference sequence). This CDR3 contains 15 residues. Trimming removed 5 bases from V and 7 bases from J; junction bases left unmatched: 6. CDR3 DNA: TGTGCCAGTAGTCTCCCCGGGACAGGGAATTCACCCCTCCACTTT. Residues: CASSLPGTGNSPLHF.

The chain has TRBV13 and TRBJ2-7; 7 bases are a match to TRBD2. The CDR3 runs to 15 residues. Germline CDR1 is PRHDT and CDR2 is FYEKMQ (reference sequence). Trimming at V came to 8 bases and at J to 0 bases, leaving 10 bases not matched to a gene. CDR3 sequence reads: CASGRGRSSSYEQYF. In nucleotides, the CDR3 is TGTGCCAGCGGGAGGGGACGCTCTTCCTCCTACGAGCAGTACTTC.

J is TRBJ2-5 and V is TRBV7-9, with 10 bases identical to TRBD1. CDR1 is SEHNR, CDR2 FQNEAQ, per germline (reference sequence). The CDR3 loop spans 15 amino acids. J gave up 4 bases and V 7 bases, and 9 bases lay outside the gene matches. CDR3 region: CASNPDRGRAETQYF. The CDR3 region has the DNA TGTGCCAGCAACCCCGACAGGGGGCGCGCAGAGACCCAGTACTTC.

This chain uses TRBV7-9 with TRBJ2-4; D possibly corresponds to TRBD2 (6 bases). V was trimmed by 5 bases and J by 8 bases, leaving 10 bases between them. The CDR3 covers 12 residues. Germline CDR1 and CDR2: SEHNR and FQNEAQ (reference sequence). In nucleotides, the CDR3 is TGTGCCAGCAGCCCCCGGGACTACATTCAGTACTTC. This gives the protein CASSPRDYIQYF.

The rearrangement joins TRBV18 to TRBJ1-2; perhaps TRBD1 as D (5 bases). The germline CDR1 and CDR2 sequences are KGHSH and LQKENI. The V and J ends lost 1 base and 6 bases respectively, with 15 bases between them. The CDR3 has 15 residues. The CDR3 sequence is CASSPQEGPGNGYTF. DNA of the CDR3: TGTGCCAGCTCACCACAGGAGGGCCCAGGGAATGGCTACACCTTC.

This sequence joins TRBV9 and TRBJ2-2; D gene ambiguous. V lost 2 bases to trimming and J lost 1 base, with 9 bases between them. Per germline, CDR1 SGDLS and CDR2 YYNGEE. The CDR3 totals 15 residues. CDR3 DNA: TGTGCCAGCAGCGTGGGCAGCATGAACACCGGGGAGCTGTTTTTT. Translated: CASSVGSMNTGELFF.

The chain has TRBV5-1 and TRBJ2-3; 7 nucleotides line up with TRBD1. The CDR3 is made up of 16 amino acids. V shed 1 base, J shed 1 base, and the junction held 6 bases outside the gene matches. Germline values: CDR1 SGHRS, CDR2 YFSETQ. The CDR3 sequence: CASSLPSGTGTDTQYF. As DNA, the CDR3 is TGCGCCAGCAGCTTGCCTTCCGGGACAGGCACAGATACGCAGTATTTT. The full variable domain, rest sourced from reference TRBV5-1 and TRBJ2-3, is KAGVTQTPRYLIKTRGQQVTLSCSPISGHRSVSWYQQTPGQGLQFLFEYFSETQRNKGNFPGRFSGRQFSNSRSEMNVSTLELGDSALYLCASSLPSGTGTDTQYFGPGTRLTVL.

The gene calls are TRBV6-1 and TRBJ1-1; D is uncertain. This CDR3 has 15 amino acids. Germline V gives CDR1 MNHNS, CDR2 SASEGT. With 2 bases removed from V and 0 bases from J, the gap between germline ends came to 10 bases. The DNA for the CDR3 is TGTGCCAGCAGTGAATTGGCCAACATGAACACTGAAGCTTTCTTT. Its protein is CASSELANMNTEAFF.

The V and J genes are TRBV6-5 and TRBJ1-1; D is uncertain. The CDR3 loop spans 13 amino acids. The V gene lost 7 bases and the J gene lost 4 bases, with 13 bases spanning the gap. From germline, CDR1 is MNHEY and CDR2 SVGAGI. The CDR3 is CASKSFGGTEAFF. The CDR3 nucleotides are TGTGCCAGCAAGTCCTTCGGTGGCACTGAAGCTTTCTTT.

This sequence joins TRBV18 and TRBJ2-3; 7 positions agree with TRBD2. Germline values: CDR1 KGHSH, CDR2 LQKENI. J lost 4 bases, V lost 3 bases, and 4 bases had no gene match. CDR3 length: 14 amino acids. The CDR3 reads CASSPGGRADTQYF. The CDR3 coding sequence is TGTGCCAGCTCACCGGGAGGGAGGGCAGATACGCAGTATTTT.